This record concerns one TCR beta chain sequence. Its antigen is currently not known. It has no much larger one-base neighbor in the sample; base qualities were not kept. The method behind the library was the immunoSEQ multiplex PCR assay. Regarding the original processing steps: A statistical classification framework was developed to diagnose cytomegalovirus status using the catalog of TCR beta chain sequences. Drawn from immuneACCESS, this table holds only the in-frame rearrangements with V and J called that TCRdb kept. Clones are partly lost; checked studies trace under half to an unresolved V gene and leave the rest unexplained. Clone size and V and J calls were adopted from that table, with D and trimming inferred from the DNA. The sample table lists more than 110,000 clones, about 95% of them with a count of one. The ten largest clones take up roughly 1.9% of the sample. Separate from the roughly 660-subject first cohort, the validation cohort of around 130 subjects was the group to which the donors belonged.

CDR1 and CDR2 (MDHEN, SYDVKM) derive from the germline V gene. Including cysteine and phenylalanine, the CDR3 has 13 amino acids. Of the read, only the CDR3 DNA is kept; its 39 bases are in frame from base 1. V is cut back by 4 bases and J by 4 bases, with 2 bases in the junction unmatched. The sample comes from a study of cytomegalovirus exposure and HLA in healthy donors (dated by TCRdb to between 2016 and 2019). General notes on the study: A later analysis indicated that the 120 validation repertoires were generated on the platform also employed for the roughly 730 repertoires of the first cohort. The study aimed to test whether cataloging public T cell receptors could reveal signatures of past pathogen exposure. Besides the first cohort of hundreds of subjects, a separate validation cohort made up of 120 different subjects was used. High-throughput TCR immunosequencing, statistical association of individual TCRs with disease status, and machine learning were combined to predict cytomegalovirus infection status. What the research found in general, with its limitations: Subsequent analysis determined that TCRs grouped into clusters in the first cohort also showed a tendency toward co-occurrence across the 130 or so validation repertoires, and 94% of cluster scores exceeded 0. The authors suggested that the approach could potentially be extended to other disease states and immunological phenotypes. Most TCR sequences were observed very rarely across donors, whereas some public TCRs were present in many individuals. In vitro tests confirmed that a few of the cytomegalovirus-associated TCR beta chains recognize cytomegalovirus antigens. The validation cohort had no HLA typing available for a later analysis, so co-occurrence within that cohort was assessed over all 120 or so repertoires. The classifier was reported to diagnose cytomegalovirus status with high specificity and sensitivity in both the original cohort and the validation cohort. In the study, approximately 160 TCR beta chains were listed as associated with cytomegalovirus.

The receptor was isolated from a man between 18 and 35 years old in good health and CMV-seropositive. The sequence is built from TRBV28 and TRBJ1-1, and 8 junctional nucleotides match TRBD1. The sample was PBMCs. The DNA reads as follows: TGTGCCAGCAGTTCAGGGACAGGCACTGAAGCTTTCTTT. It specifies CASSSGTGTEAFF.